The 5 T cell receptor beta chains below were found in one sample sequenced in a study of vaccination and CD4 T cells after COVID-19. With the Oncomine TCR Beta short-read assay, DNA from cultured CD4+ T cells was sequenced. TCRdb independently ran MiXCR on the PCR reads; one entry per CDR3 protein. The sample yields some 15,000 distinct CDR3 sequences, 30% to 35% seen once. Treatment: roughly ten-day PBMC culture with coronavirus spike peptide pools or control peptides (ViraFEST assay). These TCRs' antigens remain unknown. The sample consisted of CD4+ T cells from blood, cultured in vitro, taken after SARS-CoV-2 vaccination. These receptors originate from a human donor who had recovered from COVID-19.

This clonotype occurred a few times. The chain uses TRBV6-2 or TRBV6-3 and TRBJ1-1; D gene uncertain. Trimming cost V 0 bases and J 5 bases, with 10 bases left between them. This CDR3 has 14 residues. CDR1 is MNHEY and CDR2 is SVGEGT in the germline V gene. CDR3: CASSYSRRTTEAFF. The DNA of the CDR3 is TGTGCCAGCAGTTACTCGAGGAGAACAACTGAAGCTTTCTTT.

This clonotype was counted between two and nine times. J is TRBJ2-1 and V is TRBV6-5, with 11 nucleotides matching TRBD2. V dropped 2 bases and J dropped 8; count of bases not matched to a gene: 8. CDR1 MNHEY and CDR2 SVGAGI come from the germline V gene. The CDR3 is 16 amino acids. The CDR3 here is CASSYVAGGPSDEQFF. The DNA of the CDR3 is TGTGCCAGCAGTTACGTAGCGGGAGGGCCTAGCGATGAGCAGTTCTTC.

The rearrangement joins TRBV19 to TRBJ2-7, with D maybe TRBD1 (7 bases). Germline V gene sequence: CDR1 LNHDA, CDR2 SQIVND (reference sequence). This CDR3 has 15 amino acids. The V and J ends lost 7 bases and 3 bases respectively, with 19 bases between them. CDR3 DNA: TGTGCCAGTACCCCGAGGAGGGGGCTGGACTACGAGCAGTACTTC. It yields the protein CASTPRRGLDYEQYF.

V usage is TRBV27 and J usage is TRBJ2-7, with TRBD1 identical over 11 bases. The junction had 9 bases not matched to a gene; V was cut back by 1 base and J by 4 bases. Germline loops: CDR1 MNHEY, CDR2 SMNVEV (reference sequence). The CDR3 loop spans 17 amino acids. CDR3 loop: CASSLYSRTGGWYEQYF. In DNA, the CDR3 is TGTGCCAGCAGTTTATACTCCCGGACAGGGGGCTGGTACGAGCAGTACTTC.

This clonotype has a handful of counts. V usage is TRBV7-9 and J usage is TRBJ1-1, with D uncertain. The V and J ends lost 0 bases and 7 bases respectively, with 6 bases between them. The germline CDR1 and CDR2 sequences are SEHNR and FQNEAQ (reference sequence). The CDR3 totals 12 residues. CDR3 protein: CASSLALGEAFF. CDR3 DNA sequence: TGTGCCAGCAGCTTAGCACTAGGTGAAGCTTTCTTT. Combining the CDR3 with reference TRBV7-9 and TRBJ1-1 gives the whole variable domain DTGVSQNPRHKITKRGQNVTFRCDPISEHNRLYWYRQTLGQGPEFLTYFQNEAQLEKSRLLSDRFSAERPKGSFSTLEIQRTEQGDSAMYLCASSLALGEAFFGQGTRLTVV.